This T cell receptor (beta chain) derives from a study of T cells in Graves' hyperthyroidism and ophthalmopathy. Study-level results: Ophthalmopathy was predicted by the model a median of approximately 6 months ahead of onset.

For ophthalmopathy patients, the Clinical Activity Score was at least 3 and the NOSPECS grade at least 4; duration was under 3 months. For the diagnoses, clinical symptoms, serum thyroxine and TRAb, thyroid ultrasound and orbital computed tomography were used. Isolation of PBMCs was performed on approximately 10 ml fresh peripheral blood. Amplification of TCR beta CDR3 regions used RNA as the template. The HTBI set primed first-round TCR CDR3 RT-PCR. TCRdb recomputed calls from the multiplex PCR reads with MiXCR, one row per CDR3 protein. Altogether roughly 400,000 distinct CDR3 sequences are present, over 13% being singletons, with the ten largest covering 25% to 30%. This clonotype was observed at least ten times. What it binds is not known. V was clipped by 0 bases and J by 1 base, with 9 bases between them. Germline CDR1 and CDR2: DFQATT and SNEGSKA (reference sequence). There are 14 residues in the CDR3.

This sequence was found in a man aged 50 to 59 with Graves' ophthalmopathy. The gene calls are TRBV20-1 and TRBJ1-1; D is uncertain. Sequencing was done on a sample of blood. The CDR3, as DNA: TGCAGTGCTAGAGATCAGAGACAGAACACTGAAGCTTTCTTT. This translates into CSARDQRQNTEAFF.